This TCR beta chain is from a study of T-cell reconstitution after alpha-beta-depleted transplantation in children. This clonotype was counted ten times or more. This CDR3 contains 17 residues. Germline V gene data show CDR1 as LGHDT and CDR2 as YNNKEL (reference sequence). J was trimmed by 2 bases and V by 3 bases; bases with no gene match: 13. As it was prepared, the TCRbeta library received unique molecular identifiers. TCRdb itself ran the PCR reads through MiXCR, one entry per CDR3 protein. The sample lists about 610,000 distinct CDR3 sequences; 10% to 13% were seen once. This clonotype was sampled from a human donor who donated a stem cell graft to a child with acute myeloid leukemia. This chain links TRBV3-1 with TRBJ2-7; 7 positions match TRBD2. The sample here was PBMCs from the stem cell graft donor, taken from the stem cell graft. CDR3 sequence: CASSHSRSRTSAYEQYF. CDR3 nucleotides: TGTGCCAGCAGCCACTCACGCAGTCGGACTAGTGCCTACGAGCAGTACTTC.